A selection of T cell receptor beta chains follows, all from one sample in a study of blood T cell repertoires in COVID-19. Some clones are missing from TCRdb's copy, which holds only in-frame ones; the method was immunoSEQ multiplex PCR. The profile shows 55,000 to 75,000 clones, 80% to 85% of them singletons. Sequencing was carried out using peripheral blood. These receptors all stem from a man at least 80 years old with COVID-19, enrolled during active disease. CDR3s include the opening cysteine and the closing phenylalanine or tryptophan. Fields, in order: clone size, D gene, CDR3 length, J gene, V gene, CDR3 protein, CDR3 DNA. The D gene is left open where the match is weak. Rows may omit the clone size; those that give it use once, few, many or a size class.

few,TRBD1,12,TRBJ1-1,TRBV6-2/TRBV6-3,CASSYGQGQAFF,TGTGCCAGCAGTTACGGGCAGGGACAGGCTTTCTTT
once,.,15,TRBJ1-3,TRBV7-9,CASTGRTVSGNTIYF,TGTGCCAGCACGGGCAGGACTGTCTCTGGAAACACCATATATTTT
.,.,13,TRBJ1-1,TRBV10-3,CAISESGQLEAFF,TGTGCCATCAGTGAGTCCGGACAGCTTGAAGCTTTCTTT
.,.,15,TRBJ2-1,TRBV6-5,CASSYQAATDNEQFF,TGTGCCAGCAGTTACCAGGCAGCAACTGACAATGAGCAGTTCTTC
.,TRBD1,16,TRBJ2-7,TRBV5-4,CASSPPRTGAIPEQYF,TGTGCCAGCAGTCCCCCCAGGACAGGGGCCATCCCCGAGCAGTACTTC
.,.,14,TRBJ2-4,TRBV7-2,CASSLAGRANIQYF,TGTGCCAGCAGCTTAGCGGGGAGAGCAAACATTCAGTACTTC
.,.,17,TRBJ1-3,TRBV5-6,CASSIHRAGTIGNTIYF,TGTGCCAGCAGCATTCACCGGGCGGGCACAATTGGAAACACCATATATTTT
.,.,14,TRBJ2-3,TRBV29-1,CSTLGRDLADTQYF,TGCAGCACACTGGGGCGGGACCTAGCAGATACGCAGTATTTT
.,TRBD2,13,TRBJ2-1,TRBV5-6,CASSRLAGGEQFF,TGTGCCAGCAGCCGACTAGCGGGGGGTGAGCAGTTCTTC
once,TRBD1,16,TRBJ1-1,TRBV27,CASSPDPGQGATEAFF,TGTGCCAGCAGTCCAGACCCGGGACAGGGGGCGACTGAAGCTTTCTTT
.,.,15,TRBJ1-5,TRBV19,CASTRSDSSNQPQHF,TGTGCCAGTACTAGGAGCGATTCTAGCAATCAGCCCCAGCATTTT
.,TRBD1,13,TRBJ1-4,TRBV30,CACPGQGHEKLFF,TGTGCCTGTCCGGGACAGGGTCATGAAAAACTGTTTTTT
.,TRBD2,17,TRBJ2-5,TRBV7-8,CASSLALAGGLQETQYF,TGTGCCAGCAGCTTAGCCCTAGCGGGAGGGCTCCAAGAGACCCAGTACTTC
.,.,13,TRBJ1-1,TRBV29-1,CSVDGLGNTEAFF,TGCAGCGTTGACGGGTTGGGGAACACTGAAGCTTTCTTT
.,.,14,TRBJ1-5,TRBV2,CASSVRFSNQPQHF,TGTGCCAGCAGTGTCAGGTTTAGCAATCAGCCCCAGCATTTT
.,TRBD2,15,TRBJ2-5,TRBV11-2,CASSLGGVAGTFQYF,TGTGCCAGCAGCTTAGGTGGAGTAGCGGGGACCTTCCAGTACTTC
.,.,12,TRBJ2-3,TRBV6-4,CASSDQGNTQYF,TGTGCCAGCAGTGACCAGGGAAATACGCAGTATTTT
.,TRBD2,17,TRBJ2-2,TRBV6-6,CASSPLAGGQGTGELFF,TGTGCCAGCAGTCCCTTAGCGGGGGGGCAGGGGACCGGGGAGCTGTTTTTT
.,.,13,TRBJ2-7,TRBV20-1,CSASAGPTYEQYF,TGCAGTGCTAGTGCGGGTCCCACCTACGAGCAGTACTTC
.,.,13,TRBJ1-1,TRBV9,CASSPDMNTEAFF,TGTGCCAGCAGCCCCGACATGAACACTGAAGCTTTCTTT
.,.,14,TRBJ2-5,TRBV27,CASSQDRFRETQYF,TGTGCCAGCAGTCAAGACAGGTTTCGGGAGACCCAGTACTTC
.,TRBD2,16,TRBJ2-4,TRBV10-3,CAISDVAGGRGNIQYF,TGTGCCATCAGTGACGTAGCGGGAGGGCGAGGAAACATTCAGTACTTC
.,TRBD1,17,TRBJ1-4,TRBV5-1,CASSPDRGRQSNEKLFF,TGCGCCAGCAGCCCCGACAGGGGTCGGCAAAGTAATGAAAAACTGTTTTTT
few,.,15,TRBJ1-1,TRBV3-1/TRBV3-2,CASSLGGAGNTEAFF,TGTGCCAGCAGCCTTGGGGGGGCAGGGAACACTGAAGCTTTCTTT
.,TRBD1,14,TRBJ1-5,TRBV7-2,CASSSGTGVQPQHF,TGTGCCAGCAGCTCCGGGACAGGGGTTCAGCCCCAGCATTTT
.,.,11,TRBJ1-1,TRBV24-1,CATKEGREAFF,TGTGCCACCAAAGAGGGAAGGGAAGCTTTCTTT
.,.,12,TRBJ2-1,TRBV6-5,CASSLGGNEQFF,TGTGCCAGCAGCTTAGGAGGGAATGAGCAGTTCTTC
.,.,13,TRBJ1-2,TRBV14,CASSQDWTDGYTF,TGTGCCAGCAGCCAAGACTGGACTGATGGCTACACCTTC
.,TRBD1,15,TRBJ1-1,TRBV12-5,CASGLAQGAAGEAFF,TGTGCTAGTGGTTTGGCCCAGGGGGCGGCGGGGGAAGCTTTCTTT
.,.,15,TRBJ2-1,TRBV6-5,CASSYSSRTYNEQFF,TGTGCCAGCAGTTACTCGTCTAGAACCTACAATGAGCAGTTCTTC
once,.,16,TRBJ2-5,TRBV18,CASASGLASSQETQYF,TGTGCCAGCGCCTCGGGGCTAGCGAGCTCCCAAGAGACCCAGTACTTC
.,TRBD2,20,TRBJ2-1,TRBV6-2/TRBV6-3,CASSSRPGLAGGPKYNEQFF,TGTGCCAGCAGTTCAAGACCGGGACTAGCGGGAGGGCCCAAATACAATGAGCAGTTCTTC
.,TRBD1,14,TRBJ1-1,TRBV2,CASRGTGPWTEAFF,TGTGCCAGCAGGGGGACAGGCCCGTGGACTGAAGCTTTCTTT
.,TRBD1,15,TRBJ1-1,TRBV28,CASRTGGTGWRVAFF,TGTGCCAGCAGGACCGGCGGGACAGGTTGGAGGGTAGCTTTCTTT
.,TRBD2,16,TRBJ2-1,TRBV4-1,CASSQDSPGGYNEQFF,TGCGCCAGCAGCCAAGACTCCCCGGGAGGGTACAATGAGCAGTTCTTC
few,.,14,TRBJ1-5,TRBV3-1/TRBV3-2,CASSPQGSNQPQHF,TGTGCCAGCAGCCCACAGGGTAGCAATCAGCCCCAGCATTTT
once,.,14,TRBJ2-6,TRBV30,CAWSNRAGANVLTF,TGTGCCTGGAGCAACAGGGCTGGGGCCAACGTCCTGACTTTC